The sequence of this T cell receptor beta chain was determined in a study of T-cell memory formation after mild COVID-19. The wider study: Largely donor-specific TCR clusters were found. Findings of the study overall: Clones that contracted from day 15 to 85 were balanced CD4/CD8, while later expanders leaned CD4+. Among contracting clones, CD4+ were mainly CM/EM and CD8+ enriched in EMRA. Cross-reactive memory appears to have joined, as suggested by some responding clones showing up in pre-infection memory.

Regarding this clonotype: Its antigen is undetermined.

V lost 2 bases and J 5 bases, leaving 12 bases between the germline ends. Per the germline V gene, CDR1 is SGHTA and CDR2 is FQGNSA. The CDR3 sequence is 15 residues long. TCRdb re-called the 5' RACE reads through MiXCR, storing one row per CDR3 protein. The sample includes about 340,000 distinct CDR3 sequences, approximately 12% of them seen just once. The sequence was collected from a man younger than 30 who had mild COVID-19 (a few samples of this study predate the infection). Cell type and time point are not known. The V call is TRBV7-2, the J call TRBJ2-2; TRBD1 is a possible D gene (5 bases). Material: PBMCs or a T cell subset sorted from them (not recorded which). The CDR3 coding sequence is TGTGCCAGCAGCTTATCAGGGTTGAGGACCGGGGAGCTGTTTTTT. Its translation is CASSLSGLRTGELFF.